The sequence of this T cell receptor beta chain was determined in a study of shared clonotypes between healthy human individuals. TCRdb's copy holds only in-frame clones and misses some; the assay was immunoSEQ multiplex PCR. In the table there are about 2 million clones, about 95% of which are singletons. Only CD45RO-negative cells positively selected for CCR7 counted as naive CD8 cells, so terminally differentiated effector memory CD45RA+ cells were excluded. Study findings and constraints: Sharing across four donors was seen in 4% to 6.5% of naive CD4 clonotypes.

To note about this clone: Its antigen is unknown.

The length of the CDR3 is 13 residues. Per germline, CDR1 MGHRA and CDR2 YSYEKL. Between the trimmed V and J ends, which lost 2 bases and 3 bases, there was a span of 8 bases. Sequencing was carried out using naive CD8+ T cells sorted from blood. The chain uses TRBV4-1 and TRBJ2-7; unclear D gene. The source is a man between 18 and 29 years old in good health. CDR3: CASSQIQFYEQYF. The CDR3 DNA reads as TGCGCCAGCAGCCAAATACAGTTCTACGAGCAGTACTTC.